These 23 T cell receptor beta chains were sequenced from one sample in a study of blood T cells in healthy people across ages. Alongside a J-beta primer mix, a sample-barcoded 5' primer served in a second PCR lasting roughly 6 to 12 cycles. TCRdb ran MiXCR on the 5' RACE reads and lists one entry per CDR3 protein. The sample contains more than 1.4 million distinct CDR3 sequences, approximately 42% of which appear only once. The sequenced material came from blood. Receptors were obtained from a woman under 30 in good health.

The gene calls are TRBV9 and TRBJ2-3, with 10 nucleotides matching TRBD2. In germline, CDR1 is SGDLS, CDR2 YYNGEE. Trimming removed 4 bases from V and 1 base from J; junction bases left unmatched: 9. The length of the CDR3 is 17 residues. This CDR3 reads CASSLSAGTSGTDTQYF. The CDR3 coding sequence is TGTGCCAGCAGCCTATCTGCCGGGACTAGCGGCACAGATACGCAGTATTTT. The complete variable domain, with remaining parts taken from reference TRBV9 and TRBJ2-3, reads DSGVTQTPKHLITATGQRVTLRCSPRSGDLSVYWYQQSLDQGLQFLIQYYNGEERAKGNILERFSAQQFPDLHSELNLSSLELGDSALYFCASSLSAGTSGTDTQYFGPGTRLTVL.

With regard to this clonotype: An end of the junction does not agree with germline; a read error may underlie this. The chain has TRBV29-1 and TRBJ1-1, with no clear D. Germline V gives CDR1 SQVTM, CDR2 ANQGSEA. The CDR3 has 13 amino acids. CDR3 sequence: CSVTDEGGTEAFF. The CDR3 DNA sequence: TGTAGCGTTACTGACGAAGGAGGGACTGAAGCTTTCTTT.

The chain uses TRBV9 and TRBJ2-3; tentatively, D is TRBD2 (6 bases). Germline CDR1 is SGDLS and CDR2 is YYNGEE. CDR3 length: 14 amino acids. V lost 3 bases, J lost 4 bases, and 12 bases lay in between. This CDR3 is CASSGRTMPDTQYF. The CDR3, as DNA: TGTGCCAGCAGCGGACGGACTATGCCAGATACGCAGTATTTT.

V gene TRBV7-9 combines with J gene TRBJ2-3; TRBD2 agrees at 8 bases. Per germline, CDR1 SEHNR and CDR2 FQNEAQ (reference sequence). V lost 5 bases, J lost 2 bases, and 21 bases stayed unmatched. The CDR3 sequence is 20 residues long. The CDR3 here is CASSLDTPWFSGGHTDTQYF. CDR3 DNA sequence: TGTGCCAGCAGCCTCGACACGCCCTGGTTCAGCGGGGGCCACACAGATACGCAGTATTTT.

The genes are TRBV5-6 and TRBJ2-5; 10 bases are a match to TRBD1. This CDR3 spans 16 amino acids. The junction had 11 bases not matched to a gene; V was cut back by 4 bases and J by 5 bases. Germline CDR1 is SGHDT and CDR2 is YYEEEE. The CDR3 bases are TGTGCCAGCAGCCGAACCTTTGGGACAGGGGCGGAGACCCAGTACTTC. Its translation is CASSRTFGTGAETQYF.

This clonotype was counted once. The gene calls are TRBV6-6 and TRBJ1-2, with 9 bases aligning to TRBD1. Germline V gene lookup returns CDR1 MNHNY and CDR2 SVGAGI (reference sequence). The CDR3 has 15 amino acids. The V gene end was trimmed by 6 bases and the J gene end by 7 bases; junction bases not matched to a gene: 12. The CDR3 spells CASSPPDRGLGGYTF. Written as DNA, the CDR3 is TGTGCCAGCAGCCCACCGGACAGGGGTTTAGGTGGCTACACCTTC.

The V and J genes are TRBV6-1 and TRBJ2-5; 7 positions agree with TRBD2. The CDR3 is made up of 16 amino acids. In germline, CDR1 is MNHNS, CDR2 SASEGT. V lost 7 bases, J lost 11 bases, and 22 bases stayed unmatched. Here the CDR3 DNA reads TGTGCCAGCACCCGCACTCTAGCGGAGAACGGGGGTGAGCAGTACTTC. Translated: CASTRTLAENGGEQYF.

The chain is built from TRBV4-1 and TRBJ2-3, with unresolved D. Per the germline V gene, CDR1 is MGHRA and CDR2 is YSYEKL. Trimming took off 1 base at V and 1 base at J, with 9 bases between the two ends. This CDR3 spans 15 amino acids. CDR3 DNA sequence: TGCGCCAGCAGCCAAGGGCAGGTGGGCACAGATACGCAGTATTTT. Amino acids: CASSQGQVGTDTQYF.

This clonotype has more than one count but fewer than ten. The chain uses TRBV4-1 and TRBJ2-5; D uncertain. V was pared by 1 base and J by 1 base, with 13 bases between. The CDR3 has 16 residues. Per the germline V gene, CDR1 is MGHRA and CDR2 is YSYEKL. This CDR3 reads CASSQGNWIIQETQYF. DNA of the CDR3: TGCGCCAGCAGCCAAGGTAACTGGATTATCCAAGAGACCCAGTACTTC.

This clonotype was seen only a few times. The CDR3 DNA follows: TGTGCCACACTAGTCACAGATACGCAGTATTTT. Amino acid sequence: CATLVTDTQYF. The rearrangement uses TRBV27 and TRBJ2-3, with a weak D call TRBD2 (5 bases). The CDR3 consists of 11 residues. V gave up 10 bases and J gave up 2 bases, with 7 bases separating them. Germline V lookup: CDR1 MNHEY, CDR2 SMNVEV (reference sequence).

The chain is built from TRBV20-1 and TRBJ2-1; 15 nucleotides agree with TRBD2. The CDR3 contains 18 residues. V trimming: 1 base; J trimming: 4 bases; junction bases outside the gene matches: 8. Germline CDR1 is DFQATT and CDR2 is SNEGSKA (reference sequence). In nucleotides, the CDR3 is TGCAGTGCTAGAGGGACTAGCGGGAGGGCCCTAATGTACAATGAGCAGTTCTTC. The encoded protein is CSARGTSGRALMYNEQFF.

In its sample, this clonotype was seen once. The gene calls are TRBV19 and TRBJ2-3; D not certain. Per germline, CDR1 LNHDA and CDR2 SQIVND (reference sequence). V was clipped by 9 bases and J by 3 bases, with 16 bases between them. CDR3 length: 14 residues. The CDR3 DNA sequence: TGTGCCAGCACTCAGAAGCATTTTACAGATACGCAGTATTTT. This encodes CASTQKHFTDTQYF. The variable domain in full, completed from reference TRBV19 and TRBJ2-3, reads DGGITQSPKYLFRKEGQNVTLSCEQNLNHDAMYWYRQDPGQGLRLIYYSQIVNDFQKGDIAEGYSVSREKKESFPLTVTSAQKNPTAFYLCASTQKHFTDTQYFGPGTRLTVL.

The chain carries TRBV12-3 or TRBV12-4 and TRBJ2-1; possible D gene TRBD2, 6 bases. Trimming removed 5 bases from V and 0 bases from J, with 11 bases in between. The CDR3 runs to 15 residues. The DNA for the CDR3 is TGTGCCAGCAGTCCTGGGGGGTACTCCTACAATGAGCAGTTCTTC. Translation gives CASSPGGYSYNEQFF.

This clonotype has only a few counts. The chain carries TRBV11-2 and TRBJ2-5, with D perhaps matching TRBD2 (6 bases). The DNA matches TRBJ2-7 better at its end, which makes the J call doubtful. The germline CDR1 and CDR2 sequences are SGHAT and FQNNGV. The CDR3 runs to 14 residues. The CDR3 nucleotides read TGTGCCAGCAGACTGCGGGACGCAAACTACGAGCAGTACTTC. Amino acid sequence: CASRLRDANYEQYF.

The table lists this clonotype with a few counts. The chain links TRBV5-1 to TRBJ2-7; 9 positions agree with TRBD2. V shed 0 bases and J 4 bases; nucleotides not matched to a gene: 5. The CDR3 spans 15 residues. Germline loops: CDR1 SGHRS, CDR2 YFSETQ. The chain's CDR3 is CASSLVSSGDYEQYF. CDR3 DNA: TGCGCCAGCAGCTTGGTGTCTAGCGGGGATTACGAGCAGTACTTC. Full variable domain (remainder filled in from reference TRBV5-1 and TRBJ2-7): KAGVTQTPRYLIKTRGQQVTLSCSPISGHRSVSWYQQTPGQGLQFLFEYFSETQRNKGNFPGRFSGRQFSNSRSEMNVSTLELGDSALYLCASSLVSSGDYEQYFGPGTRLTVT.

The table lists this clonotype with a few counts. J is TRBJ1-1 and V is TRBV7-6, with D possibly TRBD1 on 6 matching bases. CDR1 is SGHVS and CDR2 is FNYEAQ in the germline V gene. Trimming cost V 1 base and J 7 bases, with 13 bases left between them. This CDR3 comprises 14 residues. CDR3 region: CASSLEWGADEAFF. As DNA, the CDR3 is TGTGCCAGCAGCTTAGAATGGGGGGCAGATGAAGCTTTCTTT.

Only one count was recorded for this clonotype. The CDR3 DNA sequence: TGTGCCAGCAGCCAGTGGACTAGCGGGGGTGTTAAAAACATTCAGTACTTC. This translates into CASSQWTSGGVKNIQYF. The V and J genes are TRBV3-1 and TRBJ2-4; 13 bases map to TRBD2. Germline lookup yields CDR1 LGHDT and CDR2 YNNKEL (reference sequence). Trimming at V came to 3 bases and at J to 4 bases, leaving 6 bases not matched to a gene. This CDR3 comprises 17 residues.

The J gene is TRBJ1-2, the V gene TRBV10-3; 7 bases match TRBD1. The CDR3 loop spans 13 amino acids. The J segment lost 6 bases and the V segment lost 7 bases, leaving 8 bases of the junction unmatched. Germline V gives CDR1 ENHRY, CDR2 SYGVKD. The CDR3 loop is CAINPTGEDGYTF. The CDR3 nucleotides are TGTGCCATCAACCCAACAGGGGAAGATGGCTACACCTTC.

The rearrangement uses TRBV6-1 and TRBJ2-4; a possible D gene is TRBD1 (6 bases). CDR1 is MNHNS, CDR2 SASEGT, per germline. Deletions cut 1 base from V and 5 bases from J, with 12 bases between. This CDR3 contains 15 residues. The CDR3 is CASSEGTRGQNIQYF. In DNA form, the CDR3 reads TGTGCCAGCAGTGAAGGGACCAGGGGCCAAAACATTCAGTACTTC.

The genes are TRBV12-3 or TRBV12-4 and TRBJ2-2; unclear D gene. The CDR3 is 12 amino acids. Trimming removed 5 bases from V and 7 bases from J, with 8 bases in between. This chain's CDR3 is CASSKWIGELFF. For the CDR3, the DNA is TGTGCCAGCAGTAAGTGGATCGGGGAGCTGTTTTTT.

The chain has TRBV12-3 or TRBV12-4 and TRBJ1-6, with TRBD1 matching 7 bases. The V segment lost 4 bases and the J segment 13 bases; nucleotides outside the gene matches: 7. The CDR3 length is 13 residues. CDR3 region: CASSSLFRGPLHF. DNA of the CDR3: TGTGCCAGCAGTTCACTTTTCAGGGGGCCCCTCCACTTT.

This clonotype was detected only a few times. The V and J genes are TRBV10-3 and TRBJ2-5, with 8 bases aligning to TRBD1. V lost 7 bases to trimming and J lost 5 bases; unmatched junction nucleotides: 6. This CDR3 spans 13 amino acids. Germline loops: CDR1 ENHRY, CDR2 SYGVKD. CDR3 loop: CAIKTGDVETQYF. The CDR3 DNA reads TGTGCCATCAAGACAGGGGATGTGGAGACCCAGTACTTC.

V usage is TRBV2 and J usage is TRBJ2-7; no reliable D call. Germline V gives CDR1 SNHLY, CDR2 FYNNEI. This CDR3 comprises 14 residues. The V end was cut by 0 bases, the J end by 9 bases, with 15 bases between. The CDR3 sequence: CASSEAVLPGPQYF. Here the CDR3 DNA reads TGTGCCAGCAGTGAAGCCGTCCTTCCTGGCCCGCAGTACTTC.